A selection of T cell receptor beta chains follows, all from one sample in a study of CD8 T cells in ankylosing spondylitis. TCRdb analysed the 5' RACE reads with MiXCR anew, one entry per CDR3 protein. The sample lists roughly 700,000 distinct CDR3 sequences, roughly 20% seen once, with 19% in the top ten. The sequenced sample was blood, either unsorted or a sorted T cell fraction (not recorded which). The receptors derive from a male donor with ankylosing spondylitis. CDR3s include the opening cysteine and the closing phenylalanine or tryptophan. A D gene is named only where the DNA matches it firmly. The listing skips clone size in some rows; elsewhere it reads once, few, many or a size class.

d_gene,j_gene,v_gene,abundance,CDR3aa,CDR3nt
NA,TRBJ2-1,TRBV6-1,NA,CASSQPTQGAYNEQFF,TGTGCCAGCAGCCAACCCACACAGGGAGCCTACAATGAGCAGTTCTTC
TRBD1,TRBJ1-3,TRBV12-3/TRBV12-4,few,CASSRDRGVMGTIYF,TGTGCCAGCAGTAGGGACAGGGGCGTTATGGGCACCATATATTTT
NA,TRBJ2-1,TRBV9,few,CASSGVNYNEQFF,TGTGCCAGCAGCGGGGTGAATTACAATGAGCAGTTCTTC
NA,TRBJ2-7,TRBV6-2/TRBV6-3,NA,CASSQQLGEQYF,TGTGCCAGCAGTCAGCAACTAGGTGAGCAGTACTTC
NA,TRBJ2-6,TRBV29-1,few,CSVEDGSGANVLTF,TGCAGCGTTGAGGATGGGTCTGGGGCCAACGTCCTGACTTTC
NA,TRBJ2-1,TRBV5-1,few,CASWTGTPYNEQFF,TGCGCCAGCTGGACCGGGACCCCATACAATGAGCAGTTCTTC
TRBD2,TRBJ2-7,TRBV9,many,CASSASGSYEQYF,TGTGCCAGCAGCGCTAGCGGGTCCTACGAGCAGTACTTC
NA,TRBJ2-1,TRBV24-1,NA,CATSDLRESGYNEQFF,TGTGCCACCAGTGATCTCCGGGAGTCTGGCTACAATGAGCAGTTCTTC
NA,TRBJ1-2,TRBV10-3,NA,CAISPSGRNYGYTF,TGTGCCATCAGTCCATCGGGACGGAACTATGGCTACACCTTC
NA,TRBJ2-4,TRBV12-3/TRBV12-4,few,CASSLVAAKNIQYF,TGTGCCAGCAGTTTAGTCGCAGCCAAAAACATTCAGTACTTC
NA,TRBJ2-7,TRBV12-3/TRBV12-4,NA,CASSLVEGSVEQYF,TGTGCCAGCAGTTTAGTCGAGGGGTCGGTCGAGCAGTACTTC
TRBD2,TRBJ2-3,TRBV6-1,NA,CASRGLSSGRFADTQYF,TGTGCCAGCAGGGGCCTTAGTAGCGGGAGATTTGCAGATACGCAGTATTTT
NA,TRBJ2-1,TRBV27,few,CASSFAGPYNEQFF,TGTGCCAGCAGTTTCGCCGGACCCTACAATGAGCAGTTCTTC
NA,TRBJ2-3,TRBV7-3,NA,CASSPDSGTDTQYF,TGTGCCAGCAGCCCGGACAGCGGCACAGATACGCAGTATTTT
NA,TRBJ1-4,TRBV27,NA,CASSSRATDEKLFF,TGTGCCAGCAGTTCCAGGGCGACAGACGAAAAACTGTTTTTT
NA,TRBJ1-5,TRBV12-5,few,CASGLRGSNQPQHF,TGTGCTAGTGGTTTGAGGGGAAGCAATCAGCCCCAGCATTTT
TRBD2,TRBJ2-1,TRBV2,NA,CASSEAGTSGGTRGQFF,TGTGCCAGCAGTGAAGCCGGGACTAGCGGGGGGACGCGGGGGCAGTTCTTC
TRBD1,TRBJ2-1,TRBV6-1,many,CASSGTGSYNEQFF,TGTGCCAGCAGTGGGACAGGCTCCTACAATGAGCAGTTCTTC
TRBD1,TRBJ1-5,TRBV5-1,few,CASSWGDRGDNQPQHF,TGCGCCAGCAGCTGGGGGGACAGGGGAGACAATCAGCCCCAGCATTTT
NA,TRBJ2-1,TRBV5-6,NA,CASSLVRIPYNEQFF,TGTGCCAGCAGCTTGGTTAGGATCCCCTACAATGAGCAGTTCTTC
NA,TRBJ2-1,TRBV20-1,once,CSAPGPGANEQFF,TGCAGTGCCCCCGGCCCAGGGGCCAATGAGCAGTTCTTC
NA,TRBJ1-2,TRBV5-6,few,CASRETGGPPSTVYGYTF,TGTGCCAGCAGGGAAACAGGCGGCCCCCCGTCTACTGTCTATGGCTACACCTTC
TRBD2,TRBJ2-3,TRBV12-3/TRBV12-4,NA,CASSIGLAASTDTQYF,TGTGCCAGCAGTATCGGACTAGCGGCTAGCACAGATACGCAGTATTTT
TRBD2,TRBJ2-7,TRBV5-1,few,CASSTGRGGLEQYF,TGCGCCAGCAGCACCGGACGGGGGGGGCTTGAGCAGTACTTC
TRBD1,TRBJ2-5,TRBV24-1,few,CATSDPRTGGETQYF,TGTGCCACCAGTGACCCGAGGACAGGGGGCGAGACCCAGTACTTC
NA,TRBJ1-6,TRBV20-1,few,CSARDKATGINSPLHF,TGCAGTGCTAGAGATAAGGCCACGGGGATCAATTCACCCCTCCACTTT
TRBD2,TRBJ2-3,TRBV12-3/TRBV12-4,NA,CASTSTSGRHTDTQYF,TGTGCCAGCACCTCGACTAGCGGGAGGCACACAGATACGCAGTATTTT
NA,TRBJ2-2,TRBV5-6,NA,CASSLGERGTGELFF,TGTGCCAGCAGCTTGGGGGAAAGGGGCACCGGGGAGCTGTTTTTT
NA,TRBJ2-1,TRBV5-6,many,CASSFRDNEQFF,TGTGCCAGCAGCTTCAGAGACAATGAGCAGTTCTTC
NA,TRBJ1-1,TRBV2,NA,CASSVTGFAEAFF,TGTGCCAGCAGTGTTACAGGGTTCGCTGAAGCTTTCTTT
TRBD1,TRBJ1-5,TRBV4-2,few,CASSRTQGATNQPQHF,TGTGCCAGCAGCCGAACACAGGGGGCTACCAATCAGCCCCAGCATTTT
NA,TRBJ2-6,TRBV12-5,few,CASGLGLPGANVLTF,TGTGCTAGTGGTTTGGGCCTCCCTGGGGCCAACGTCCTGACTTTC
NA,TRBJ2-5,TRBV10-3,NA,CATARKETQYF,TGTGCCACCGCACGGAAAGAGACCCAGTACTTC
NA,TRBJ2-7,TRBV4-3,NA,CASSQGRTSYEQYF,TGCGCCAGCAGCCAGGGACGGACCTCCTACGAGCAGTACTTC
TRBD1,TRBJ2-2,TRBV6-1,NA,CASSQDRGLLYTGELFF,TGTGCCAGCAGTCAGGACAGGGGGCTTTTGTACACCGGGGAGCTGTTTTTT
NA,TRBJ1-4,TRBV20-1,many,CSAPFLGTNEKLFF,TGCAGTGCCCCCTTCCTCGGAACTAATGAAAAACTGTTTTTT
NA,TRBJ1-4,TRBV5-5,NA,CASSHGRRNEKLFF,TGTGCCAGCAGCCATGGACGGAGAAATGAAAAACTGTTTTTT
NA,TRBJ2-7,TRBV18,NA,CASSPGYNYEQYF,TGTGCCAGCTCACCAGGGTACAACTACGAGCAGTACTTC
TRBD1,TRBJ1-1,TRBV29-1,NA,CSARTGGITEAFF,TGCAGCGCCCGGACAGGGGGCATTACTGAAGCTTTCTTT
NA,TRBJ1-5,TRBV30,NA,CAWSGSAEHQPQHF,TGTGCCTGGAGTGGTTCGGCAGAGCATCAGCCCCAGCATTTT
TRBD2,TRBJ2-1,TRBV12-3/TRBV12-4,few,CASSLWTSGWNEQFF,TGTGCCAGCAGTTTATGGACTAGCGGTTGGAATGAGCAGTTCTTC
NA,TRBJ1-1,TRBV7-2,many,CASSLQWGATYVAFF,TGTGCCAGCAGCTTACAGTGGGGCGCAACTTACGTAGCTTTCTTT
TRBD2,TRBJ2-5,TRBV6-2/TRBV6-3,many,CASSSGLAVGETQYF,TGTGCCAGCAGTTCGGGACTAGCCGTTGGAGAGACCCAGTACTTC
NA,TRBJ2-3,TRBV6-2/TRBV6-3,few,CASSSVATSRGADTQYF,TGTGCCAGCAGTTCCGTCGCGACTAGTAGGGGCGCCGATACGCAGTATTTT
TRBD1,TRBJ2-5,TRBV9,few,CASSQGKGAWETQYF,TGTGCCAGCAGCCAGGGGAAGGGGGCGTGGGAGACCCAGTACTTC
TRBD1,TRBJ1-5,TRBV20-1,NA,CSAQGQGRRQPQHF,TGCAGTGCACAGGGACAGGGTCGGCGACAGCCCCAGCATTTT
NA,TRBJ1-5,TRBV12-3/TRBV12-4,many,CASSDVGQPQHF,TGTGCCAGCAGCGACGTAGGTCAGCCCCAGCATTTT
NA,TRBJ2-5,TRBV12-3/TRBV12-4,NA,CASRSGVQETQYF,TGTGCCAGCAGGTCGGGGGTACAAGAGACCCAGTACTTC
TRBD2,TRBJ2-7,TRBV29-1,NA,CSVEDSLLAGGVHEQYF,TGCAGCGTTGAAGACTCCCTTTTAGCGGGAGGGGTCCACGAGCAGTACTTC